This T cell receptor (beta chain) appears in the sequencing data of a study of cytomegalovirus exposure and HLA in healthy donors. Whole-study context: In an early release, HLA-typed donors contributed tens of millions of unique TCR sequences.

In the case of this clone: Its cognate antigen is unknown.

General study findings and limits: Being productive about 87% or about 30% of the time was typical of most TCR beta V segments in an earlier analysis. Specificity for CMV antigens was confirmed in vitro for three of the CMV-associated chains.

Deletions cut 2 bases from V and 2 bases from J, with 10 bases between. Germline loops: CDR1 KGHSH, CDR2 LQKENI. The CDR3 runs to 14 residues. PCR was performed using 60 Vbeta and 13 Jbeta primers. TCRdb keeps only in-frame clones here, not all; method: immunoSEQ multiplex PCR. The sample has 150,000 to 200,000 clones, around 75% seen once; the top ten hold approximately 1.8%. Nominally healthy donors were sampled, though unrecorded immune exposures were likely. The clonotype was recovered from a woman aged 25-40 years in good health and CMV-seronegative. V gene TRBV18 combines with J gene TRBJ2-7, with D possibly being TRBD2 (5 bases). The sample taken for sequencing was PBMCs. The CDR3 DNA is TGTGCCAGCTCACCAGGCTCGGGAACCTACGAGCAGTACTTC. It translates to CASSPGSGTYEQYF. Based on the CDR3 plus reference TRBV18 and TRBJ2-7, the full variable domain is NAGVMQNPRHLVRRRGQEARLRCSPMKGHSHVYWYRQLPEEGLKFMVYLQKENIIDESGMPKERFSAEFPKEGPSILRIQQVVRGDSAAYFCASSPGSGTYEQYFGPGTRLTVT.